This T cell receptor beta chain is from a study of blood T cell repertoires in COVID-19. In the authors' workflow: Estimated nucleated cell counts came from reference gene primer amplification. This table comes from immunoSEQ multiplex PCR, and its TCRdb copy is limited to in-frame clones, with some not included. V, J and clone size are taken as reported in that table, and D and trimming were inferred from the DNA itself. Here the sample spans some 21,000 clones, around 69% being singletons. V lost 2 bases and J 0 bases, leaving 14 bases between the germline ends. Per germline, CDR1 KGHSH and CDR2 LQKENI. The CDR3 totals 17 residues.

The rearrangement joins TRBV18 to TRBJ1-3; D gene unclear. Source material: peripheral blood. The origin of this receptor is a human donor in a cohort sampled during active or convalescent COVID-19. CDR3 sequence: CASSPYLLSFSGNTIYF. The CDR3 DNA reads as TGTGCCAGCTCACCATATTTGCTCAGTTTCTCTGGAAACACCATATATTTT.